This T cell receptor (beta chain) was recovered during a study of blood T cells in healthy people across ages (dated by TCRdb to the mid-2010s). Notes on the research overall: In model experiments, template switching captured about one uniquely barcoded TCR beta cDNA molecule for every two T cells. To track age-related changes in TCR beta repertoire diversity, the study relied on deep sequencing normalized with unique cDNA molecular identifiers. The donors were divided into four age groups: young (average roughly 15 years), middle-aged (around 37), aged (approximately 64) and long-lived (nearly 85). Two additional independent replicas of 1 million unique cDNA reads from the same blood draw were analyzed for two donors (one aged 18 to 30 and one aged 80 or older). To avoid experimental bias, donors of different ages were randomly spread across the sequencing lanes.

The receptor library was made with 5' RACE. TCRdb records Illumina HiSeq 2500 as the sequencer. A second PCR of about 7 to 12 cycles was performed with a sample-barcoded 5' primer and a J-beta primer mix. A unique molecular identifier was introduced onto each TCR beta cDNA molecule by a template-switch 5' adaptor carrying 12 random nucleotides. Each sample yielded at least 3 million CDR3-containing paired-end reads. All of the RNA was converted into first-strand cDNA using the Mint cDNA synthesis kit, with a TRBC-specific oligonucleotide serving as the primer. Following uracil-DNA glycosylase treatment, all cDNA underwent a first 18-cycle PCR with the universal primers M1SS and BC2_uni_R. Per the original workflow: For normalization, 1 million high-quality reads, each with a distinct molecular identifier, were randomly selected from each sample. Reads with shared molecular identifiers were discarded instead of being binned into consensus sequences. MiTCR, set to a Q25 quality threshold and the strictest error-elimination algorithm, was used for CDR3 identification, clonotype clustering and error correction. A nonparametric unseen species model with Euler transformation was used to estimate lower-bound total TCR beta diversity. TCRdb itself trimmed the public reads at Q25 with fastp, ran MiXCR and retained productive beta chains. Rows are combined by CDR3 protein, so each entry shows the most common genes and DNA. The V and J calls were determined by TCRdb, not by the authors. A total of 550,000 to 750,000 distinct CDR3 sequences appear in this sample, around 21% of them only once. The ten largest make up more than 3% of the sample.

Results and caveats for the whole study, not just this receptor: Conclusive comparison of naive and antigen-experienced compartments was prevented by the profiling of bulk unsorted PBMCs. Because the CMV infection status of the donors was unknown, age-related changes in expanded clonotypes may potentially have been confounded. Estimates of total diversity based on one million sequenced T cells were considered lower bounds and underestimates. Observed TCR beta diversity per million T cells fell roughly linearly with age, and a significant reduction was already apparent by age around 39. Compared with the aged group, the long-lived group had more naive CD4+ T cells, fewer expanded clones and increased TCR diversity, suggesting age selection. There was a strong correlation between observed TCR beta diversity and the percentage of naive T cells measured by flow cytometry.

From the cysteine through the phenylalanine, the CDR3 covers 16 amino acids. CDR3 DNA only is kept here, 48 bases in frame from base 1. Sequences SEHNR (CDR1) and FQNEAQ (CDR2) are obtained from the germline V gene (reference sequence). Systemically healthy Caucasian individuals from Russia, roughly 40 in total and aged about 6 to 100 years, were included as donors. Approximately 9.3 milliliters of peripheral blood were collected from each donor into EDTA-treated Vacutainer tubes. Ficoll-Paque density-gradient centrifugation was used to isolate PBMCs, with at least 6.5 million per sample. Total RNA, at least 5 micrograms per sample, was extracted from PBMCs with Trizol reagent. For every donor, an aliquot of PBMCs went through flow cytometry to measure the percentages of naive CD45RAhigh/CD27high T cells. To note about this clonotype: The antigen this receptor binds is unknown. No much larger clone exists at a distance of one base, and base qualities are not known.

This clonotype was obtained from a man aged 70-80 years in good health. The rearranged segments are TRBV7-9 and TRBJ2-1, with TRBD1 matching 10 junction bases. The J call may not be correct, given that the DNA end is closer to TRBJ2-5. The specimen was blood. In nucleotide form, the sequence is TGTGCCAGCAGTCGGACCGGGACAGGGGAGGGAGAGACCCAGTACTTC. It translates as CASSRTGTGEGETQYF.